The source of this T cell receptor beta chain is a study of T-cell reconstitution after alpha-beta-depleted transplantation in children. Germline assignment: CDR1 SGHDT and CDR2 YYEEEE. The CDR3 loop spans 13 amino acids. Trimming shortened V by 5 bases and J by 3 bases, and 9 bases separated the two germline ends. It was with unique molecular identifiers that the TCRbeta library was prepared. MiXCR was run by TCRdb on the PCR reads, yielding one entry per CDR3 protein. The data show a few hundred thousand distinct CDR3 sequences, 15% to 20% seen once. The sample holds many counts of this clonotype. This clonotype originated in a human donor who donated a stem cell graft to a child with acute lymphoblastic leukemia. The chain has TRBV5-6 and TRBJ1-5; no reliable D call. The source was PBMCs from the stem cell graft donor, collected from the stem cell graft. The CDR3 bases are TGTGCCAGCAGTTTCCGGGACAATCAGCCCCAGCATTTT. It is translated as CASSFRDNQPQHF.